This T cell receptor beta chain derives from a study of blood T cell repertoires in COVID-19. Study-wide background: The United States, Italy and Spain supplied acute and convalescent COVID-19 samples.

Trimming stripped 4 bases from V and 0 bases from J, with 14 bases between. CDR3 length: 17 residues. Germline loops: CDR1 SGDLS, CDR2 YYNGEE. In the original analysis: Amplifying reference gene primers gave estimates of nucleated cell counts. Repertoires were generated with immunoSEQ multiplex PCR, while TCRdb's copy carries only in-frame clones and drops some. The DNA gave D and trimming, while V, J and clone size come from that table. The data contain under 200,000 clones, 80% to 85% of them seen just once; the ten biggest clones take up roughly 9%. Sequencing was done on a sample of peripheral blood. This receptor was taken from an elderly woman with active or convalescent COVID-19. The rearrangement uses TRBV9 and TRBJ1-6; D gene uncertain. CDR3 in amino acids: CASSPEGTVSYNSPLHF. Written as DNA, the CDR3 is TGTGCCAGCAGCCCAGAGGGAACAGTCTCCTATAATTCACCCCTCCACTTT.